These T cell receptor beta chains were read from a single sample in a study of blood T cell repertoires in COVID-19. Assay used: immunoSEQ multiplex PCR; TCRdb lists only in-frame clones, some missing. This sample carries tens of thousands of clones, 65% to 85% of them seen once, and the ten largest clones take about a fifth. Sequencing used peripheral blood. These receptors were taken from an elderly man with active or convalescent COVID-19. The CDR3 runs from the conserved cysteine through the conserved F or W. D genes are given only for firm matches. Clone size, where shown, is once, few, many, or a class for clones that have expanded.

J | D | V | size | DNA | CDR3
TRBJ2-7 | NA | TRBV7-2 | few | TGTGCCAGCAGCTTAGAAGGCAGGGCTTTCGAGCAGTACTTC | CASSLEGRAFEQYF
TRBJ2-1 | TRBD2 | TRBV9 | NA | TGTGCCAGCAGCGGGAGGACTAGCGGATCCTACAATGAGCAGTTCTTC | CASSGRTSGSYNEQFF
TRBJ2-1 | TRBD1 | TRBV19 | NA | TGTGCCAGTAGACGAAACAGGGGGGCCTACAATGAGCAGTTCTTC | CASRRNRGAYNEQFF
TRBJ2-3 | NA | TRBV24-1 | NA | TGTGCCACCAGTGAGACAGGCGGGAGCACAGATACGCAGTATTTT | CATSETGGSTDTQYF
TRBJ1-3 | NA | TRBV13 | NA | TGTGCCAGCAGCTTTACAGGTGGTGGAAACACCATATATTTT | CASSFTGGGNTIYF
TRBJ2-3 | NA | TRBV19 | once | TGTGCCAGTAGTCACTCGGGTACGCCGTATTTT | CASSHSGTPYF
TRBJ2-5 | TRBD1 | TRBV30 | NA | TGTGCCTGGGGCTTCCGGGACAGGGAGGAGACCCAGTACTTC | CAWGFRDREETQYF
TRBJ1-3 | NA | TRBV5-1 | NA | TGCGCCAGCAGCCCTGACAGGTCTCTATTTTCGGGAATATATTTT | CASSPDRSLFSGIYF
TRBJ2-3 | NA | TRBV24-1 | NA | TGTGCCACCAGAGCAACAGGGAACACAGATACGCAGTATTTT | CATRATGNTDTQYF
TRBJ1-5 | NA | TRBV7-8 | NA | TGTGCCAGCAGCTTAGCGGGGGGGCGCAATCAGCCCCAGCATTTT | CASSLAGGRNQPQHF
TRBJ1-2 | TRBD1 | TRBV25-1 | few | TGTGCCAGCAGGGCGACAGGGGATGGCTACACCTTC | CASRATGDGYTF